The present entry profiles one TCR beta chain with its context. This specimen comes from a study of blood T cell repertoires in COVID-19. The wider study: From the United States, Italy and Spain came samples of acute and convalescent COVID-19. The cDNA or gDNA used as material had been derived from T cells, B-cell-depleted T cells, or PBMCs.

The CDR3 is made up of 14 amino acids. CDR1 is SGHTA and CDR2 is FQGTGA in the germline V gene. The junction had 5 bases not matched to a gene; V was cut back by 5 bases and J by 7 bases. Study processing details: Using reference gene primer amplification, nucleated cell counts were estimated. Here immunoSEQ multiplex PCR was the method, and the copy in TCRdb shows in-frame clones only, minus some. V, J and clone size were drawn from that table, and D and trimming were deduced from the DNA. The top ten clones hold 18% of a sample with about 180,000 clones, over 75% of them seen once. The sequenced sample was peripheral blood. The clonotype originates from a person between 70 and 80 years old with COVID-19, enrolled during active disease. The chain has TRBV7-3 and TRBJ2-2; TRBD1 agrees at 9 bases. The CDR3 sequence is CASSRQGDGGELFF. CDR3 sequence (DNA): TGTGCCAGCAGCAGACAGGGGGATGGCGGGGAGCTGTTTTTT. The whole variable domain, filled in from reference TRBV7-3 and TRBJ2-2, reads GAGVSQTPSNKVTEKGKYVELRCDPISGHTALYWYRQSLGQGPEFLIYFQGTGAADDSGLPNDRFFAVRPEGSVSTLKIQRTERGDSAVYLCASSRQGDGGELFFGEGSRLTVL.